This TCR beta chain was found in a study of human CD8 memory T cell subsets. The TCR beta sequencing libraries came from UMI-labeled 5' RACE. TCRdb reanalyzed the 5' RACE reads and collapses them to one entry per CDR3 protein, without DNA. The sample includes roughly 10,000 distinct CDR3 sequences. Germline CDR1 and CDR2: MNHEY and SMNVEV (reference sequence). The CDR3 is 13 amino acids. Sequenced: CD8+ T cells from PBMCs. The receptor's source is a human donor in good health. The V call is TRBV27, the J call TRBJ2-1; TCRdb outputs TRBD2, but without DNA this stays unchecked. This CDR3 is CASREAAGDEQFF.